This record covers a single T cell receptor (beta chain). The antigen remains undetermined. This sample was taken from a study of a mutant IDH1 vaccine in newly diagnosed glioma. Study-level information: Those enrolled had earlier been treated with radiotherapy, temozolomide, or both, mostly both.

As for time point: week 5, during vaccination. Vaccine doses each comprised 300 ug of mutant IDH1 20-mer peptide, with topical imiquimod. CDR1 and CDR2 (germline): SGDLS, YYNGEE. Trimming took off 0 bases at V and 0 bases at J, with 12 bases between the two ends. The CDR3 consists of 16 residues. The assay was immunoSEQ multiplex PCR, and TCRdb's table has in-frame clones only and misses some. The table lists 35,000 to 45,000 clones, roughly nine tenths of them singletons. This chain joins TRBV9 and TRBJ2-5, with a weak D call TRBD2 (5 bases). The specimen comprised PBMCs, sampled from a glioma patient whose treatment included an IDH1 peptide vaccine. This TCR derives from a man aged 50 to 60 with glioma. CDR3 in amino acids: CASSVDERMYQETQYF. The CDR3, as DNA: TGTGCCAGCAGCGTAGACGAGCGGATGTACCAAGAGACCCAGTACTTC. The whole variable domain, remainder taken from reference TRBV9 and TRBJ2-5, is DSGVTQTPKHLITATGQRVTLRCSPRSGDLSVYWYQQSLDQGLQFLIQYYNGEERAKGNILERFSAQQFPDLHSELNLSSLELGDSALYFCASSVDERMYQETQYFGPGTRLLVL.